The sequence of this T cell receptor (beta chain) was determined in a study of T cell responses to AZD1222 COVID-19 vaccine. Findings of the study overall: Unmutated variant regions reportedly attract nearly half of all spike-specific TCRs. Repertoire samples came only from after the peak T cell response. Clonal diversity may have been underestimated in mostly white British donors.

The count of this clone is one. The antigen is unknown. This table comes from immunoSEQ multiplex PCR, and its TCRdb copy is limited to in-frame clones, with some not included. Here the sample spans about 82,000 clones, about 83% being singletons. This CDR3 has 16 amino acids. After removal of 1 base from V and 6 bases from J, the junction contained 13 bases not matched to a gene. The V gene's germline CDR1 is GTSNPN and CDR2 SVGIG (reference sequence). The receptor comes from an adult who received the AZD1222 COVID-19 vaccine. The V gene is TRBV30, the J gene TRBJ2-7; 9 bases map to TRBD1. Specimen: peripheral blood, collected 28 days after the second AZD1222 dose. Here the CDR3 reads CAWSEKLLGTGTEQYF. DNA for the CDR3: TGTGCCTGGAGTGAAAAGCTCCTAGGGACAGGGACCGAGCAGTACTTC.